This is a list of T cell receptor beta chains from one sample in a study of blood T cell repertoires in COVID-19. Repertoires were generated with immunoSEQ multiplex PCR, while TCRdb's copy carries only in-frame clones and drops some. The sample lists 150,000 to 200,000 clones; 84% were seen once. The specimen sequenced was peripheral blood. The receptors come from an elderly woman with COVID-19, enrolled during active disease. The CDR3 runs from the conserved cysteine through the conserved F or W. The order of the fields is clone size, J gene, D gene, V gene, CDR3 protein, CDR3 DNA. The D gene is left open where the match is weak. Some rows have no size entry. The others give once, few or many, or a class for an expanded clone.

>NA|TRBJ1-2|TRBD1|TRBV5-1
CASSLERGLNYGYTF
TGCGCCAGCAGCTTGGAAAGGGGGCTTAACTATGGCTACACCTTC
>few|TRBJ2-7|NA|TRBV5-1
CASLGGVVEQYF
TGCGCCAGCCTGGGTGGAGTTGTGGAGCAGTACTTC
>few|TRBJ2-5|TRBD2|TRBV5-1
CASSLRASGKETQYF
TGCGCCAGCAGCTTGCGGGCTAGCGGGAAGGAGACCCAGTACTTC
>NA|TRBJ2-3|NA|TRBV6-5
CASGVIPGATDTQYF
TGTGCCAGCGGAGTTATCCCGGGAGCCACAGATACGCAGTATTTT
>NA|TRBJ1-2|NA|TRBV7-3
CASSRGGAAADGYGYTF
TGTGCCAGCAGCCGCGGAGGCGCGGCAGCTGACGGCTATGGCTACACCTTC
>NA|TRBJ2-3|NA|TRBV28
CASSPGGTDTQYF
TGTGCCAGCAGTCCCGGGGGTACAGATACGCAGTATTTT
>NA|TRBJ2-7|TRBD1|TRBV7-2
CASRPGTGPYEQYF
TGTGCCAGCCGCCCTGGGACAGGTCCCTACGAGCAGTACTTC
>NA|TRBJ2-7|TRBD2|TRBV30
CAWNLGRTSSYEQYF
TGTGCCTGGAATTTGGGGAGGACTAGCTCCTACGAGCAGTACTTC
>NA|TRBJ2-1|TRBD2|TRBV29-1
CSVEDILAGIFTEQFF
TGCAGCGTTGAAGATATCCTAGCGGGTATCTTTACTGAGCAGTTCTTC
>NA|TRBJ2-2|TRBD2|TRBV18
CASSRTSGNTGELFF
TGTGCCAGCTCACGCACTAGCGGTAACACCGGGGAGCTGTTTTTT
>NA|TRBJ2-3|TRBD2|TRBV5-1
CASSLGLAGPSTDTQYF
TGCGCCAGCAGCTTGGGACTAGCGGGGCCTAGCACAGATACGCAGTATTTT
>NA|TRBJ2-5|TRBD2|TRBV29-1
CSVERLAGRGETQYF
TGCAGCGTTGAAAGACTAGCGGGAAGGGGGGAGACCCAGTACTTC
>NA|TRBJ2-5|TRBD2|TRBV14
CASSQGPGGQETQYF
TGTGCCAGCAGCCAAGGTCCGGGGGGCCAAGAGACCCAGTACTTC
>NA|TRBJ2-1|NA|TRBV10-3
CAISEFTGNPFF
TGTGCCATCAGTGAGTTTACAGGGAATCCGTTCTTC
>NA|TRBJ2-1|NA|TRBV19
CASSFLGAYNEQFF
TGTGCCAGTAGTTTCTTAGGAGCATACAATGAGCAGTTCTTC
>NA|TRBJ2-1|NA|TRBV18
CASSPPGLSYNEQFF
TGTGCCAGCTCACCACCGGGGCTCTCCTACAATGAGCAGTTCTTC
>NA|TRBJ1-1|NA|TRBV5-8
CASSLVRGERAFF
TGTGCCAGCAGCTTGGTCCGGGGTGAAAGAGCTTTCTTT
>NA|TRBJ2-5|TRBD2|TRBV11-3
CASSPGTSGYRETQYF
TGTGCCAGCAGCCCGGGGACTAGCGGGTACCGAGAGACCCAGTACTTC
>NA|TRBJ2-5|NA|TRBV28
CVSGRGLETQYF
TGTGTCTCAGGGCGGGGATTGGAGACCCAGTACTTC
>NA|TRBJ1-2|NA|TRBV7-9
CASSSGGSWVGYTF
TGTGCCAGCAGCTCCGGGGGTTCGTGGGTCGGCTACACCTTC
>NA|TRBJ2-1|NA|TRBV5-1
CASSVTGTYNEQFF
TGCGCCAGCAGCGTGACTGGAACCTACAATGAGCAGTTCTTC
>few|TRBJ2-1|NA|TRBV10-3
CAHGVKTGVEQFF
TGTGCCCACGGGGTGAAGACGGGCGTCGAGCAGTTCTTC
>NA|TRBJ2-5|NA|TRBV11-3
CASSRGMGETQYF
TGTGCCAGCTCTCGCGGGATGGGTGAGACCCAGTACTTC
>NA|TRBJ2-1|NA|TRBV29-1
CSVESTGQTYNEQFF
TGCAGCGTTGAAAGTACCGGACAGACCTACAATGAGCAGTTCTTC
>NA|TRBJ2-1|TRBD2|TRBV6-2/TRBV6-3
CASSLILAGAINEQFF
TGTGCCAGCAGCCTTATACTAGCGGGGGCCATCAATGAGCAGTTCTTC
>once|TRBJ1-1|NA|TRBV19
CASSTLGGVTEAFF
TGTGCCAGTAGTACCCTTGGCGGGGTCACTGAAGCTTTCTTT
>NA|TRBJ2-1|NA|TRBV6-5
CASISPKWGHEQFF
TGTGCCAGCATCAGTCCAAAATGGGGCCATGAGCAGTTCTTC
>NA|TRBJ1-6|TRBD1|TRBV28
CASSSRDRLRWAPLHF
TGTGCCAGCAGTTCTCGGGACAGGCTAAGGTGGGCACCCCTCCACTTT
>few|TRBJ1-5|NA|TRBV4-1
CASSQATSSNQPQHF
TGCGCCAGCAGCCAAGCAACCAGTAGCAATCAGCCCCAGCATTTT
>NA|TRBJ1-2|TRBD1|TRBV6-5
CASSYPRGDGNYGYTF
TGTGCCAGCAGTTACCCCAGGGGGGACGGAAACTATGGCTACACCTTC
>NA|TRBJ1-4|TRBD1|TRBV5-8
CASIVTGRREKLFF
TGTGCCAGCATCGTGACAGGGAGGCGCGAAAAACTGTTTTTT
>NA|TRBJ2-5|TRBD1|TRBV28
CASSDRDGETQYF
TGTGCCAGCAGTGACAGGGATGGGGAGACCCAGTACTTC